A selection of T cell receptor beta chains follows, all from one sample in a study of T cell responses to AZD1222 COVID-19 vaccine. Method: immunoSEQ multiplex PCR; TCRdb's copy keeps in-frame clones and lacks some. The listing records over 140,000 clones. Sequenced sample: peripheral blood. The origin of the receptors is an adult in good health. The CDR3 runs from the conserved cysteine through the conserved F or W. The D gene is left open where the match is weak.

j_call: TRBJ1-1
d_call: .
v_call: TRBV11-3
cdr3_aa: CASSLDLGLVRAKENTEAFF
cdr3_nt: TGTGCCAGCAGCTTAGATTTGGGCCTGGTGAGGGCTAAAGAGAACACTGAAGCTTTCTTT

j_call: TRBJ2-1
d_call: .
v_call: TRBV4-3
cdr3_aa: CASSQVSPGGPTFF
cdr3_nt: TGCGCCAGCAGCCAAGTCTCCCCCGGGGGGCCTACGTTCTTC

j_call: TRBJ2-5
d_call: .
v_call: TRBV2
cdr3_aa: CASSAGHQETQYF
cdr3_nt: TGTGCCAGCAGTGCGGGACACCAAGAGACCCAGTACTTC

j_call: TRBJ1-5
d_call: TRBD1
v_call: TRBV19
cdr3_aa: CASRNRDRSHQPQHF
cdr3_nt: TGTGCCAGTAGGAACCGGGACAGGTCACATCAGCCCCAGCATTTT

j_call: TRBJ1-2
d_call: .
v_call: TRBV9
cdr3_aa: CASGAESVDGYTF
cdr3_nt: TGTGCCAGCGGCGCCGAAAGTGTCGATGGCTACACCTTC

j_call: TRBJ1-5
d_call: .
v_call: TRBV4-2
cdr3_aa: CASSQEGMEGQSQHF
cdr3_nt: TGTGCCAGCAGCCAAGAGGGTATGGAGGGGCAGTCCCAGCATTTT

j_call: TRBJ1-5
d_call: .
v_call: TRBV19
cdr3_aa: CASSIGAAQPQHF
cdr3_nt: TGTGCCAGTAGTATAGGCGCAGCGCAGCCCCAGCATTTT

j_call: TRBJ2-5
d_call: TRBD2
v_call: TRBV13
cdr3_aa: CASSFGWSGAETQYF
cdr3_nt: TGTGCCAGCAGCTTTGGATGGAGCGGGGCAGAGACCCAGTACTTC

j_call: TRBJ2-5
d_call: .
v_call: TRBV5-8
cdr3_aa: CASSSGVGETQYF
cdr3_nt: TGTGCCAGCAGCTCTGGGGTGGGGGAGACCCAGTACTTC

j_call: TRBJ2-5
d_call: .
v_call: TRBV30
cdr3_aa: CAWSVQRTETQYF
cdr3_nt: TGTGCCTGGAGTGTACAGAGGACGGAGACCCAGTACTTC

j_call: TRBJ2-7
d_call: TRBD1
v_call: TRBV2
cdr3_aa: CASSRDRGDYEQYF
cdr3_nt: TGTGCCAGCAGCAGGGACAGGGGGGACTACGAGCAGTACTTC

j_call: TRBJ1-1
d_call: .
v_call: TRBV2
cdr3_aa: CASGGAVNTEAFF
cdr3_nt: TGTGCCAGCGGAGGGGCGGTGAACACTGAAGCTTTCTTT